Listed below are T cell receptor beta chains from one sample, sequenced in a study of blood T cell repertoires in COVID-19. Data came from immunoSEQ multiplex PCR; TCRdb stores just in-frame clones and leaves some out. The sample lists roughly 180,000 clones, around 82% occurring once. The sequenced sample consisted of peripheral blood. These TCRs come from a man in his fifties or sixties who had recovered from COVID-19. CDR3s include the opening cysteine and the closing phenylalanine or tryptophan. The D gene is left open where the match is weak. Where a row states a size, it is once, few, many or the class of an expanded clone; other rows omit it.

TGTGCCAGCAGCCAAGATCAGGGGGCCCCCACAATTGGTGAGCAGTTCTTC,CASSQDQGAPTIGEQFF,TRBJ2-1,TRBV3-1/TRBV3-2,-,TRBD1,17
TGTGCCAGCACCGAGACAGGGAACTATGGCTACACCTTC,CASTETGNYGYTF,TRBJ1-2,TRBV6-5,-,TRBD1,13
TGTGCCAGCTCACCCGGGACTAGCGGGGGAACCATCTCCTACGAGCAGTACTTC,CASSPGTSGGTISYEQYF,TRBJ2-7,TRBV18,few,TRBD2,18
TGTGCCAGCAGCTTGGGAGGGAGGGGAGGACAAGAGACCCAGTACTTC,CASSLGGRGGQETQYF,TRBJ2-5,TRBV5-4,-,TRBD2,16
TGTGCCATCCGAATGGCCGGGACAGGGGTTGATACGCAGTATTTT,CAIRMAGTGVDTQYF,TRBJ2-3,TRBV7-8,-,TRBD1,15
TGTGCCAGCCGACAGGTGACAACGGCTGAAGCTTTCTTT,CASRQVTTAEAFF,TRBJ1-1,TRBV3-1/TRBV3-2,-,-,13
TGTGCCAGCAGCTTAGCGGGGGCAAGGGTTCACGAGCAGTACTTC,CASSLAGARVHEQYF,TRBJ2-7,TRBV7-2,-,-,15
TGCGCCAGCAGCCTGAGCGGGGGGGAGACCCAGTACTTC,CASSLSGGETQYF,TRBJ2-5,TRBV4-1,-,TRBD2,13
TGTGCCAGCAGCAAAGGGGCTTCGAGGGGACGGGGGCAAGAGACCCAGTACTTC,CASSKGASRGRGQETQYF,TRBJ2-5,TRBV21-1,-,-,18
TGTGCCAGCAGCTTAGTGGCAGGGGGTCGGGGTTCACCCCTCCACTTT,CASSLVAGGRGSPLHF,TRBJ1-6,TRBV7-2,-,TRBD1,16
TGTGCCAGCAGCCAAGAACGCGGCGGGGGGGCCTCGTACGAGCAGTTCTTC,CASSQERGGGASYEQFF,TRBJ2-1,TRBV3-1/TRBV3-2,-,TRBD2,17
TGCGCCAGCAGCTTTTCACCGGGAGCTACTTCATACGAGCAGTACTTC,CASSFSPGATSYEQYF,TRBJ2-7,TRBV5-1,-,-,16
TGTGCCAGCAGCTTTACCGGGACAGGGGGTTTGGAGACCCAGTACTTC,CASSFTGTGGLETQYF,TRBJ2-5,TRBV7-3,-,TRBD1,16
TGTGCCAGCAGCTCCCCCGCGCGGAGTGGCTACACCTTC,CASSSPARSGYTF,TRBJ1-2,TRBV5-4,-,-,13
TGCGCCAGCAGCCAATGGGTTGGGGGGGCCCGTGAAAAACTGTTTTTT,CASSQWVGGAREKLFF,TRBJ1-4,TRBV4-1,-,-,16
TGTGCCAGCAGTTTATCTTTGACAGTGCCGAGCAGCGAGCAGTACTTC,CASSLSLTVPSSEQYF,TRBJ2-7,TRBV27,-,-,16
TGTGCCAGCAGCTCCCCAGACGGGGGCACAGATACGCAGTATTTT,CASSSPDGGTDTQYF,TRBJ2-3,TRBV5-4,-,-,15
TGCGCCAGCAGCTTGAGTGGGGGGTCGCAGGCCGAGCAGTACTTC,CASSLSGGSQAEQYF,TRBJ2-7,TRBV5-1,-,-,15
TGCGCCAGCAGCCGAAGACAGGGCCCAGATACGCAGTATTTT,CASSRRQGPDTQYF,TRBJ2-3,TRBV5-1,-,TRBD1,14
TGCGCCAGCAGCTCCTCAAGGGCTAGCGGGGGGAGCACAGATACGCAGTATTTT,CASSSSRASGGSTDTQYF,TRBJ2-3,TRBV5-1,-,TRBD2,18
TGTGCCAGCTATCCTGGGACAGGGGAAGGCTACACCTTC,CASYPGTGEGYTF,TRBJ1-2,TRBV19,-,TRBD1,13
TGCGCCAGCAGCCAAGATTCGGGGGGGGGACCCATCTCCTACGAGCAGTACTTC,CASSQDSGGGPISYEQYF,TRBJ2-7,TRBV4-1,-,TRBD2,18
TGTGCCAGCAGTTATTATCGGACAGGGGGACCCACTGAAGCTTTCTTT,CASSYYRTGGPTEAFF,TRBJ1-1,TRBV6-5,-,TRBD1,16
TGTGCCAGCAGCTTAACTAGTCCCGGGGAAGCTTTCTTT,CASSLTSPGEAFF,TRBJ1-1,TRBV7-3,once,-,13
TGTGCCAGCAGCCAAGCCGGCGGGGGAGGCTCAGATACGCAGTATTTT,CASSQAGGGGSDTQYF,TRBJ2-3,TRBV4-2,-,TRBD2,16
TGTGCCAGCAGCTCAGGGACAGGGAACAATGAGCAGTTCTTC,CASSSGTGNNEQFF,TRBJ2-1,TRBV7-3,-,TRBD1,14